The 19 T cell receptor beta chains below come from one sample, sequenced in a study of OX40 agonist ivuxolimab in advanced cancers. Profiled with immunoSEQ multiplex PCR; TCRdb holds only in-frame clones, not every one. The table has 70,000 or so clones, around 84% seen once; the top ten hold less than 0.9%. Sequences were derived from CD4+ or CD8+ T cells sorted from blood, sampled in a trial of the OX40 agonist ivuxolimab. The receptors stem from an adult with an advanced solid tumor such as melanoma, head and neck, liver or kidney cancer.

The chain joins TRBV7-9 to TRBJ2-7; 8 positions match TRBD1. V trimming: 0 bases; J trimming: 5 bases; junction bases outside the gene matches: 6. CDR3 length equals 15 residues. Germline assignment: CDR1 SEHNR and CDR2 FQNEAQ (reference sequence). CDR3 bases: TGTGCCAGCAGCTTAGCTGGGCAGGGGGCCCACGAGCAGTACTTC. Protein sequence: CASSLAGQGAHEQYF.

The sample holds one count of this clone. The chain uses TRBV19 and TRBJ2-7; no clear D gene. Germline V gives CDR1 LNHDA, CDR2 SQIVND (reference sequence). There are 12 residues in the CDR3. V was shortened by 3 bases and J by 2 bases, with 5 bases between the two germline ends. The CDR3 DNA reads as TGTGCCAGTAGTATGGGTACCTACGAGCAGTACTTC. This encodes CASSMGTYEQYF.

The V gene is TRBV19, the J gene TRBJ2-7; TRBD2 matches at 7 bases. V dropped 6 bases and J dropped 0; count of bases not matched to a gene: 8. Germline CDR1 and CDR2: LNHDA and SQIVND (reference sequence). This CDR3 comprises 15 residues. The CDR3 reads CASSPAGGSSYEQYF. CDR3 nucleotide sequence: TGTGCCAGTAGCCCCGCGGGCGGGAGCTCCTACGAGCAGTACTTC.

The chain has TRBV6-5 and TRBJ1-2, with D possibly matching TRBD1 (6 bases). Germline-derived CDR1 and CDR2 are MNHEY and SVGAGI. V lost 2 bases and J lost 8, with 18 bases in between. The CDR3 loop spans 15 amino acids. CDR3 region: CASSYNPKGVYGYTF. CDR3 coding DNA: TGTGCCAGCAGTTACAATCCGAAGGGGGTGTACGGCTACACCTTC.

The V gene is TRBV7-2, the J gene TRBJ2-1; 7 bases line up with TRBD2. This CDR3 is 13 amino acids long. V was clipped by 0 bases and J by 15 bases; unmatched bases: 8. Looked up from germline, CDR1 is SGHTA and CDR2 is FQGNSA. The CDR3 sequence: CASSLASQRGRFF. The CDR3 DNA follows: TGTGCCAGCAGCTTAGCTAGCCAGCGGGGTCGGTTCTTC.

This rearrangement joins TRBV5-6 to TRBJ2-3; tentatively, D is TRBD1 (5 bases). The CDR3 has 15 residues. V gave up 4 bases and J gave up 3 bases, with 15 bases separating them. Germline V gene sequence: CDR1 SGHDT, CDR2 YYEEEE. Here the CDR3 reads CASSPGRAWTDTQYF. The CDR3 DNA reads TGTGCCAGCAGCCCAGGGCGCGCGTGGACAGATACGCAGTATTTT.

The rearrangement uses TRBV5-1 and TRBJ2-1; the D gene is possibly TRBD2 (5 bases). This CDR3 comprises 13 residues. The V end lost 3 bases, the J end lost 8 bases, and 12 bases lay between the germline ends. Germline V gives CDR1 SGHRS, CDR2 YFSETQ. The chain's CDR3 is CASSSASQYEQFF. DNA of the CDR3: TGCGCCAGCAGCTCGGCTAGCCAATATGAGCAGTTCTTC.

The chain uses TRBV5-1 and TRBJ1-2; TRBD1 matches at 9 bases. CDR1 SGHRS and CDR2 YFSETQ come from the germline V gene. The CDR3 contains 14 residues. V shed 0 bases and J 7 bases; nucleotides not matched to a gene: 4. The DNA for the CDR3 is TGCGCCAGCAGCTTGGACAGGGGGCGCGTTGGCTACACCTTC. It codes for CASSLDRGRVGYTF. Supplemented by reference TRBV5-1 and TRBJ1-2, the full variable domain reads KAGVTQTPRYLIKTRGQQVTLSCSPISGHRSVSWYQQTPGQGLQFLFEYFSETQRNKGNFPGRFSGRQFSNSRSEMNVSTLELGDSALYLCASSLDRGRVGYTFGSGTRLTVV.

The gene calls are TRBV5-5 and TRBJ1-3; D perhaps matches TRBD1 (6 bases). The length of the CDR3 is 16 residues. The V gene lost 1 base and the J gene lost 0 bases, with 11 bases spanning the gap. In germline, CDR1 is SGHKS, CDR2 YYEKEE (reference sequence). Here the CDR3 reads CASSLYGGPSGNTIYF. DNA of the CDR3: TGTGCCAGCAGCTTGTACGGGGGGCCCTCTGGAAACACCATATATTTT.

This clone was counted a few times. The chain combines TRBV5-1 with TRBJ2-3; D might be TRBD2 (5 bases). V was shortened by 3 bases and J by 5 bases, with 13 bases between the two germline ends. From germline, CDR1 is SGHRS and CDR2 YFSETQ. The CDR3 loop spans 14 amino acids. CDR3 nucleotide sequence: TGCGCCAGCAGCTCCCGCAGCGGAATAGATACGCAGTATTTT. Translation: CASSSRSGIDTQYF.

The rearrangement links TRBV21-1 to TRBJ2-5; the DNA was not used to check the table's D call, TRBD1. TRBV21-1 counts as a pseudogene. The CDR3 has 16 residues. CDR3 sequence: CASSKSPQGGGETQYF. The CDR3 region has the DNA TGTGCCAGCAGCAAATCACCACAGGGGGGCGGCGAGACCCAGTACTTC.

The chain combines TRBV27 with TRBJ2-3; TRBD1 is a possible D gene (5 bases). Looked up from germline, CDR1 is MNHEY and CDR2 is SMNVEV (reference sequence). This CDR3 contains 14 residues. V was clipped by 4 bases and J by 2 bases, with 10 bases between them. The DNA of the CDR3 is TGTGCCAGCAGTTGGCAGGGATACACAGATACGCAGTATTTT. Protein sequence: CASSWQGYTDTQYF.

The sample holds a few counts of this clone. The rearrangement joins TRBV28 to TRBJ2-7, with TRBD2 as a possible D gene (6 bases). The V gene lost 6 bases and the J gene lost 3 bases, with 21 bases spanning the gap. In germline, CDR1 is MDHEN, CDR2 SYDVKM. The CDR3 loop spans 16 amino acids. Written as DNA, the CDR3 is TGTGCCAGCAGCAGAGGACGGGGGATTCGGGTCTACGAGCAGTACTTC. Translation gives CASSRGRGIRVYEQYF. The entire variable domain, with the rest obtained from reference TRBV28 and TRBJ2-7, is as follows: DVKVTQSSRYLVKRTGEKVFLECVQDMDHENMFWYRQDPGLGLRLIYFSYDVKMKEKGDIPEGYSVSREKKERFSLILESASTNQTSMYLCASSRGRGIRVYEQYFGPGTRLTVT.

The chain carries TRBV4-1 and TRBJ2-3; 11 bases agree with TRBD2. The CDR3 is made up of 15 amino acids. V lost 4 bases to trimming and J lost 5 bases; unmatched junction nucleotides: 5. Germline V gene data show CDR1 as MGHRA and CDR2 as YSYEKL. Here the CDR3 reads CASSRTSGGQDTQYF. In nucleotides, the CDR3 is TGCGCCAGCAGCCGTACTAGCGGGGGACAAGATACGCAGTATTTT.

This clone was seen a single time. The rearrangement joins TRBV5-4 to TRBJ1-4; D not resolved. Germline V gene sequence: CDR1 SGHNT, CDR2 YYREEE (reference sequence). V shed 4 bases and J shed 5 bases, with 9 bases lying between them. The CDR3 contains 13 residues. As DNA, the CDR3 is TGTGCCAGCAGCGACGCTTGGAATGAAAAACTGTTTTTT. Translation gives CASSDAWNEKLFF.

The CDR3 reads CASSLPTGGGNTIYF. In DNA, the CDR3 is TGTGCCAGCAGCCTTCCCACAGGGGGAGGAAACACCATATATTTT. The chain is built from TRBV5-6 and TRBJ1-3; 8 bases map to TRBD1. After removal of 4 bases from V and 4 bases from J, the junction contained 7 bases not matched to a gene. CDR3 length: 15 amino acids. Looked up from germline, CDR1 is SGHDT and CDR2 is YYEEEE.

DNA of the CDR3: TGTGCCAGCAGCTTACAGGGGCTCAATCAGCCCCAGCATTTT. Protein product: CASSLQGLNQPQHF. The V call is TRBV5-4, the J call TRBJ1-5; 7 bases match TRBD1. The J segment lost 3 bases and the V segment lost 2 bases, leaving 2 bases of the junction unmatched. The CDR3 has 14 amino acids. Per the germline V gene, CDR1 is SGHNT and CDR2 is YYREEE (reference sequence). Using reference TRBV5-4 and TRBJ1-5 for the parts outside the CDR3, the full variable domain is ETGVTQSPTHLIKTRGQQVTLRCSSQSGHNTVSWYQQALGQGPQFIFQYYREEENGRGNFPPRFSGLQFPNYSSELNVNALELDDSALYLCASSLQGLNQPQHFGDGTRLSIL.

The CDR3 DNA reads as TGTGCCAGCAGCACCTTATTGGGGACAGTGGGGCAGCCCCAGCATTTT. This gives the protein CASSTLLGTVGQPQHF. The chain has TRBV5-8 and TRBJ1-5; 7 nucleotides match TRBD1. CDR3 length: 16 residues. After removal of 4 bases from V and 7 bases from J, the junction contained 14 bases not matched to a gene. Germline V CDR1 and CDR2: SGHTS, YDEGEE.

The gene calls are TRBV28 and TRBJ1-2; D is possibly TRBD1 (6 bases). The germline gives CDR1 MDHEN, CDR2 SYDVKM. The CDR3 contains 15 residues. V lost 5 bases and J 2 bases, leaving 15 bases between the germline ends. CDR3 loop: CASSKRTVANYGYTF. Written as DNA, the CDR3 is TGTGCCAGCAGTAAAAGGACAGTTGCAAACTATGGCTACACCTTC.